The 23 T cell receptor beta chains below come from one sample, sequenced in a study of early stage breast cancer tumors. Clones were read by immunoSEQ multiplex PCR, and TCRdb kept only the in-frame ones, dropping some. In the table there are 25,000 to 30,000 clones, 80% to 90% of which are singletons. Sequencing was performed on blood. These receptors came from a person aged 50-59 years with breast cancer.

The chain uses TRBV28 and TRBJ1-5; D may be TRBD1 (5 bases). Between the trimmed V and J ends, which lost 4 bases and 7 bases, there was a span of 20 bases. Germline V gene data show CDR1 as MDHEN and CDR2 as SYDVKM. This CDR3 region has 16 residues. The CDR3 here is CASSSQAGHAVQPQHF. In nucleotides, the CDR3 is TGTGCCAGCAGTTCCCAGGCAGGGCACGCTGTCCAGCCCCAGCATTTT.

CDR3 sequence: CASSQLDSWNTEAFF. CDR3 nucleotides: TGTGCCAGCTCACAGTTGGACAGTTGGAACACTGAAGCTTTCTTT. This sequence joins TRBV18 and TRBJ1-1; possible D gene TRBD1, 6 bases. CDR3 length equals 15 residues. CDR1 is KGHSH and CDR2 is LQKENI in the germline V gene. The germline V and J ends were trimmed by 4 bases and 1 base, with 13 bases remaining between them.

The chain employs TRBV7-9 and TRBJ2-5, with TRBD1 matching over 8 bases. The germline V gene has CDR1 SEHNR and CDR2 FQNEAQ (reference sequence). This CDR3 region has 17 residues. Unmatched junction bases numbered 16, after V lost 5 bases and J lost 5 bases. The CDR3 protein is CASSPEIGRGRWETQYF. The CDR3 DNA sequence: TGTGCCAGCAGCCCCGAAATTGGCAGGGGGCGTTGGGAGACCCAGTACTTC.

This CDR3 reads CASSPLGGLETQYF. CDR3 sequence (DNA): TGTGCCAGCAGCCCCCTGGGGGGGCTTGAGACCCAGTACTTC. The chain joins TRBV7-7 to TRBJ2-5; D perhaps matches TRBD2 (7 bases). Trimming pared 5 bases from V and 5 bases from J, leaving 15 bases between. CDR1 is SSHAT, CDR2 FNYEAQ, per germline (reference sequence). The CDR3 spans 14 residues.

This chain's CDR3 is CASSLERREHNEQFF. The CDR3 bases are TGCGCCAGCAGCTTGGAACGGCGGGAGCACAATGAGCAGTTCTTC. The chain recombines TRBV5-1 with TRBJ2-1, with 7 bases matching TRBD2. V lost 0 bases to trimming and J lost 5 bases; unmatched junction nucleotides: 5. The CDR3 is 15 amino acids. CDR1 and CDR2 from the germline V gene are SGHRS and YFSETQ. Full variable domain (rest looked up from reference TRBV5-1 and TRBJ2-1): KAGVTQTPRYLIKTRGQQVTLSCSPISGHRSVSWYQQTPGQGLQFLFEYFSETQRNKGNFPGRFSGRQFSNSRSEMNVSTLELGDSALYLCASSLERREHNEQFFGPGTRLTVL.

The genes are TRBV5-4 and TRBJ1-3; unclear D gene. The CDR3 consists of 13 residues. V shed 4 bases and J shed 3 bases, with 8 bases lying between them. Germline CDR1 reads SGHNT; CDR2 reads YYREEE (reference sequence). CDR3 sequence reads: CASSREFGNTIYF. As DNA, the CDR3 is TGTGCCAGCAGCAGGGAGTTTGGAAACACCATATATTTT.

For this clone: The same CDR3 is also encoded by other DNA sequences in this sample. The chain recombines TRBV5-1 with TRBJ2-1; 8 bases are shared with TRBD2. This CDR3 is 13 amino acids long. The junction had 3 bases not matched to a gene; V was cut back by 4 bases and J by 6 bases. CDR1 SGHRS and CDR2 YFSETQ come from the germline V gene. The DNA for the CDR3 is TGCGCCAGCAGCCTGGGGACTAGCAATGAGCAGTTCTTC. It specifies CASSLGTSNEQFF.

The V call is TRBV7-2, the J call TRBJ2-7, with 10 bases matching TRBD2. Losses at the gene ends were 0 bases for V and 6 bases for J; bases not matched to a gene: 5. The CDR3 consists of 15 residues. The germline V gene has CDR1 SGHTA and CDR2 FQGNSA. The CDR3 sequence: CASSLAIAGGAEQYF. The CDR3 DNA follows: TGTGCCAGCAGCTTAGCGATAGCGGGAGGAGCCGAGCAGTACTTC.

The gene calls are TRBV5-6 and TRBJ2-2; 11 bases align to TRBD1. V lost 4 bases to trimming and J lost 6 bases; unmatched junction nucleotides: 8. The CDR3 sequence is 16 residues long. The germline V gene encodes CDR1 SGHDT and CDR2 YYEEEE. The CDR3 protein is CASSPHGTGGAGELFF. The CDR3 DNA reads as TGTGCCAGCAGCCCCCACGGGACAGGGGGGGCCGGGGAGCTGTTTTTT.

The chain has TRBV18 and TRBJ2-7; tentative D call: TRBD1 (5 bases). This CDR3 is built from 15 residues. The germline V gene encodes CDR1 KGHSH and CDR2 LQKENI. Between the trimmed V and J ends, which lost 3 bases and 0 bases, there was a span of 12 bases. The CDR3 nucleotides read TGTGCCAGCTCACCCGGACACTCGAGCTCCTACGAGCAGTACTTC. It codes for CASSPGHSSSYEQYF.

The gene calls are TRBV30 and TRBJ2-3; 7 bases are shared with TRBD2. Unmatched junction bases numbered 7, after V lost 1 base and J lost 3 bases. CDR3 length equals 15 residues. The germline V gene encodes CDR1 GTSNPN and CDR2 SVGIG (reference sequence). The CDR3 coding sequence is TGTGCCTGGAGTGGGGCGGGAGAGGTGACAGATACGCAGTATTTT. Residues: CAWSGAGEVTDTQYF. Complete variable domain (other parts from reference TRBV30 and TRBJ2-3): SQTIHQWPATLVQPVGSPLSLECTVEGTSNPNLYWYRQAAGRGLQLLFYSVGIGQISSEVPQNLSASRPQDRQFILSSKKLLLSDSGFYLCAWSGAGEVTDTQYFGPGTRLTVL.

V and J are TRBV7-2 and TRBJ2-7, with 8 nucleotides matching TRBD2. Trimming took 2 bases from V and 6 from J; bases not matched to a gene: 3. Germline CDR1 reads SGHTA; CDR2 reads FQGNSA. The CDR3 extends over 13 amino acids. CDR3 in DNA: TGTGCCAGCAGCTTAATAAGCGGGAGCGAGCAGTACTTC. Translating it yields CASSLISGSEQYF.

This clone was detected a few times. J is TRBJ2-7 and V is TRBV30; 7 nucleotides align to TRBD1. Germline CDR1 GTSNPN, CDR2 SVGIG (reference sequence). The length of the CDR3 is 16 residues. The J segment lost 1 base and the V segment lost 2 bases, leaving 11 bases of the junction unmatched. CDR3: CAWSSKDRALSYEQYF. CDR3 coding DNA: TGTGCCTGGAGTTCTAAAGACAGGGCCTTATCCTACGAGCAGTACTTC.

As to this clone: This CDR3 is also generated by other DNA sequences in the sample. This rearrangement joins TRBV9 to TRBJ2-3, with D unclear. CDR3 length: 12 residues. CDR1 is SGDLS and CDR2 is YYNGEE in the germline V gene. V was trimmed by 0 bases and J by 3 bases, leaving 2 bases between them. The CDR3 DNA reads TGTGCCAGCAGCGTAGGGACAGATACGCAGTATTTT. It is translated as CASSVGTDTQYF.

The chain combines TRBV9 with TRBJ2-2; D assignment may be TRBD1 or TRBD2 (5 bases each). The CDR3 covers 14 residues. Trimming left V 10 bases short and J 7 bases short, with 20 bases between. The germline V gene encodes CDR1 SGDLS and CDR2 YYNGEE. CDR3: CASGTSNTRGELFF. CDR3 DNA: TGTGCCTCAGGGACCTCCAACACCCGCGGGGAGCTGTTTTTT.

The chain combines TRBV19 with TRBJ2-3; TRBD1 is a possible D gene (5 bases). The CDR3 runs 14 residues. Germline assignment: CDR1 LNHDA and CDR2 SQIVND (reference sequence). Trimming removed 5 bases from V and 4 bases from J, with 13 bases in between. CDR3 loop: CASSPQGVSDTQYF. CDR3 in DNA: TGTGCCAGTAGTCCTCAGGGTGTCTCAGATACGCAGTATTTT.

The chain uses TRBV9 and TRBJ2-3, with D possibly TRBD1 on 6 matching bases. Per germline, CDR1 SGDLS and CDR2 YYNGEE. The V end lost 0 bases, the J end lost 2 bases, and 7 bases lay between the germline ends. CDR3 length equals 14 residues. The CDR3 DNA follows: TGTGCCAGCAGCGTAGGGGACATCACAGATACGCAGTATTTT. It codes for CASSVGDITDTQYF. The whole variable domain, filled in from reference TRBV9 and TRBJ2-3, reads DSGVTQTPKHLITATGQRVTLRCSPRSGDLSVYWYQQSLDQGLQFLIQYYNGEERAKGNILERFSAQQFPDLHSELNLSSLELGDSALYFCASSVGDITDTQYFGPGTRLTVL.

This clone was seen a single time. The rearrangement uses TRBV2 and TRBJ2-7, with 9 bases matching TRBD1. This CDR3 comprises 14 residues. After removal of 6 bases from V and 7 bases from J, the junction contained 10 bases not matched to a gene. Germline loops: CDR1 SNHLY, CDR2 FYNNEI. The CDR3 here is CASSLGTGFVEQYF. CDR3 nucleotides: TGTGCCAGCAGCCTCGGGACAGGGTTCGTAGAGCAGTACTTC.

The table lists this clone with a few counts. This chain connects TRBV27 to TRBJ1-1; no reliable D call. Germline V lookup: CDR1 MNHEY, CDR2 SMNVEV (reference sequence). V was shortened by 7 bases and J by 5 bases, with 14 bases between the two germline ends. The CDR3 is made up of 13 amino acids. The chain's CDR3 is CASKSPQRTEAFF. CDR3 in DNA: TGTGCCAGCAAGAGCCCCCAGAGGACTGAAGCTTTCTTT.

The chain uses TRBV11-2 and TRBJ2-2; D is perhaps TRBD1 or TRBD2 (6 bases each). With 0 bases removed from V and 8 bases from J, the gap between germline ends came to 19 bases. In germline, CDR1 is SGHAT, CDR2 FQNNGV. This CDR3 has 17 amino acids. The CDR3: CASSLDLGGQGIGELFF. In DNA form, the CDR3 reads TGTGCCAGCAGCTTAGATCTGGGGGGCCAAGGGATAGGGGAGCTGTTTTTT.

The CDR3 DNA reads TGTGCCAGCGCCAGCGGGGGGGCTTCCTACAATGAGCAGTTCTTC. Protein sequence: CASASGGASYNEQFF. This chain joins TRBV6-6 and TRBJ2-1; 10 nucleotides match TRBD2. The length of the CDR3 is 15 residues. After removal of 8 bases from V and 1 base from J, the junction contained 5 bases not matched to a gene. Germline V gives CDR1 MNHNY, CDR2 SVGAGI (reference sequence).

This clone was found once. This chain uses TRBV2 with TRBJ2-5; 10 positions match TRBD2. The CDR3 extends over 15 amino acids. V lost 2 bases to trimming and J lost 3 bases; unmatched junction nucleotides: 3. Germline CDR1 is SNHLY and CDR2 is FYNNEI. CDR3 in amino acids: CASSETLAGEETQYF. Written as DNA, the CDR3 is TGTGCCAGCAGTGAAACGCTAGCGGGGGAAGAGACCCAGTACTTC.

As DNA, the CDR3 is TGTGCCAGCAGTCCAAGGGGGGTAGAGGAGCAGTACTTC. Protein product: CASSPRGVEEQYF. The J gene is TRBJ2-7, the V gene TRBV7-9; either TRBD1 or TRBD2 may fit D (6 bases each). The CDR3 runs 13 residues. Between the trimmed V and J ends, which lost 6 bases and 7 bases, there was a span of 16 bases. Germline-derived CDR1 and CDR2 are SEHNR and FQNEAQ (reference sequence).